The clone carrying this T cell receptor (beta chain) was seen a single time. The data were obtained in a study of blood T cell repertoires in COVID-19. Across the study: Sites across the United States, Italy and Spain contributed samples from acute and convalescent COVID-19. In each case, the material was cDNA or gDNA derived from T cells, B-cell-depleted T cells, or PBMCs.

As originally analysed: Reference gene primer amplification gave nucleated cell count estimates. Profiled with immunoSEQ multiplex PCR; TCRdb holds only in-frame clones, not every one. Clone size and the V and J calls come from that table; the DNA yielded D and trimming. Among tens of thousands of clones listed, around 88% were seen once. With 3 bases clipped from V and 6 bases from J, the junction kept 8 bases outside the gene matches. The CDR3 loop spans 16 amino acids. Germline assignment: CDR1 KGHSH and CDR2 LQKENI. The material sequenced was peripheral blood. The chain links TRBV18 to TRBJ1-4, with 9 bases fitting TRBD1. The clonotype comes from a man in his fifties or sixties with acute or convalescent COVID-19. The CDR3 reads CASSPAPGQGYEKLFF. The DNA of the CDR3 is TGTGCCAGCTCACCTGCGCCGGGACAGGGTTATGAAAAACTGTTTTTT.